This TCR beta chain was observed in a study of blood T cell repertoires in COVID-19. Original processing notes: Estimates of nucleated cell counts were drawn from the amplification of reference gene primers. Generated by immunoSEQ multiplex PCR, the TCRdb table keeps only in-frame clones and is missing some. The V and J calls and clone size were taken over from that table, and D and trimming were inferred from the DNA. The table includes some 17,000 clones, over 70% detected once. Germline CDR1 MNHEY, CDR2 SVGAGI. V was clipped by 2 bases and J by 7 bases; unmatched bases: 7. The CDR3 runs 14 residues.

The sequence came from a woman aged 65 to 85 with active COVID-19. The sequenced material came from peripheral blood. The V and J genes are TRBV6-5 and TRBJ1-2, with 7 bases fitting TRBD1. The CDR3 bases are TGTGCCAGCAGTTACACCCAGGGGGTTGGTGGCTACACCTTC. Its protein product is CASSYTQGVGGYTF.